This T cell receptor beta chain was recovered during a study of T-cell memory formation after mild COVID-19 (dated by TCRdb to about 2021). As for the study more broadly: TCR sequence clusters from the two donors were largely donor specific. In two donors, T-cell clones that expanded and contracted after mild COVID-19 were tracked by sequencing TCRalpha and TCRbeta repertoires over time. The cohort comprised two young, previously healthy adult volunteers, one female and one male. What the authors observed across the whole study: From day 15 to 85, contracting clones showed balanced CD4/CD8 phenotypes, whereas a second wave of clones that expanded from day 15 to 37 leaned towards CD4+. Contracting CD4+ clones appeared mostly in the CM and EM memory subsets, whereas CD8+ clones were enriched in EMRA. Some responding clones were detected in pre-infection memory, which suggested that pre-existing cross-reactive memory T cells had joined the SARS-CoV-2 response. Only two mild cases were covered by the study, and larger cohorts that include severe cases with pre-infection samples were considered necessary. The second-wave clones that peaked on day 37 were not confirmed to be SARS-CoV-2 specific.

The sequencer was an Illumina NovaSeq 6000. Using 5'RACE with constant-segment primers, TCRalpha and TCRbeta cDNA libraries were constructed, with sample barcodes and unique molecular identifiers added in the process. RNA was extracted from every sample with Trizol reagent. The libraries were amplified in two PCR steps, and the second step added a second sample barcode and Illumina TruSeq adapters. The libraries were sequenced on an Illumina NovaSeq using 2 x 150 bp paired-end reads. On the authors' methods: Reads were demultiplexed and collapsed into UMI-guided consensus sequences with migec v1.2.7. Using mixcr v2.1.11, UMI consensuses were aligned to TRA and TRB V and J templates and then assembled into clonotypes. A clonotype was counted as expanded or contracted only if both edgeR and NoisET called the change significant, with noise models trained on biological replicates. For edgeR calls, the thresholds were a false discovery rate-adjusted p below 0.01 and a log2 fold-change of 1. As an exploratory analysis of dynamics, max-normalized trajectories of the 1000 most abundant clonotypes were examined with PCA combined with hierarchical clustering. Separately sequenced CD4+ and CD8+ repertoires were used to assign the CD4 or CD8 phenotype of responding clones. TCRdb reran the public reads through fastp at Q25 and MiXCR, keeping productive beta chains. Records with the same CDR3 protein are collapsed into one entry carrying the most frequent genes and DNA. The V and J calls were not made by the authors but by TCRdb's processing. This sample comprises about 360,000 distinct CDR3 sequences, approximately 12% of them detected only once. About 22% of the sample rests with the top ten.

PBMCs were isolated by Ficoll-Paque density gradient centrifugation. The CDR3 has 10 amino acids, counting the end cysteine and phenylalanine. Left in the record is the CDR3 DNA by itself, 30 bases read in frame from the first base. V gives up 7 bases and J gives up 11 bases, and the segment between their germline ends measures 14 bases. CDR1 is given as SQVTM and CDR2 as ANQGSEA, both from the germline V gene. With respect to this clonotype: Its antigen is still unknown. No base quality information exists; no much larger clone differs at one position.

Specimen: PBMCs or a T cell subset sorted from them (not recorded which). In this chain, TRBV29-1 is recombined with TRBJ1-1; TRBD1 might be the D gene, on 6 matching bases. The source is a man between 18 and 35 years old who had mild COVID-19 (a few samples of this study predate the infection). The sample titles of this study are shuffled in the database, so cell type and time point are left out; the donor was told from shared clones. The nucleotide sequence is TGCAGCGCGGAGGAAGGGGGGGCTTTCTTT. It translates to CSAEEGGAFF.